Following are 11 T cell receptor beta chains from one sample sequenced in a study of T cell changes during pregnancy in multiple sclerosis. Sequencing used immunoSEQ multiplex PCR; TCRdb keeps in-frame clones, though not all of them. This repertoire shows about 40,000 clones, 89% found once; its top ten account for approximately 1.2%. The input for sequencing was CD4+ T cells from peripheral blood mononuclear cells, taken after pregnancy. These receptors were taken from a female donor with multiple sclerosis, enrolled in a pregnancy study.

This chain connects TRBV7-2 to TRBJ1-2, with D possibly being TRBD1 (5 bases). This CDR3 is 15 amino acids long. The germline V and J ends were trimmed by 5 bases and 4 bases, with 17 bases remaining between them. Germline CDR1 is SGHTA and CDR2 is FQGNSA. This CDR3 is CASSDRQTSVYGYTF. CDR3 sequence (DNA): TGTGCCAGCAGCGACCGACAGACTTCAGTCTATGGCTACACCTTC.

The CDR3 loop reads CASSRDRVRLIQETQYF. In nucleotides, the CDR3 is TGCGCCAGCAGCCGGGACAGAGTAAGACTCATACAGGAGACCCAGTACTTC. The V gene is TRBV5-1, the J gene TRBJ2-5, with 7 bases fitting TRBD1. The CDR3 is made up of 17 amino acids. Germline V gene sequence: CDR1 SGHRS, CDR2 YFSETQ. With V trimmed by 4 bases and J by 5 bases, 17 bases remained unmatched.

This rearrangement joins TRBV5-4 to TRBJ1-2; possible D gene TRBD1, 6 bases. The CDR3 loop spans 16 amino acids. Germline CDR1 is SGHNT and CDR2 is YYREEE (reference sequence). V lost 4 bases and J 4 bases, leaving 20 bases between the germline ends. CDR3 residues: CASSPEGGQKGYGYTF. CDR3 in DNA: TGTGCCAGCAGCCCGGAGGGGGGGCAGAAAGGCTATGGCTACACCTTC.

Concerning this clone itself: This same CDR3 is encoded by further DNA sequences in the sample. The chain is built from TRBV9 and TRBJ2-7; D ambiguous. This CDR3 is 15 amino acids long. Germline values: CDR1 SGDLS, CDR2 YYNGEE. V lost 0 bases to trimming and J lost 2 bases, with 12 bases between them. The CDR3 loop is CASSVANSPTYEQYF. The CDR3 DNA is TGTGCCAGCAGCGTAGCCAACAGTCCTACCTACGAGCAGTACTTC.

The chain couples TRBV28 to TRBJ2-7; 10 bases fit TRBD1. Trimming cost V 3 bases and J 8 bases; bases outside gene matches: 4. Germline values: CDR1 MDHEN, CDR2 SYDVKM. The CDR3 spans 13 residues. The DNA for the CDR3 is TGTGCCAGCAGTTTGGGACAGGGGAATAAGCAGTACTTC. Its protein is CASSLGQGNKQYF.

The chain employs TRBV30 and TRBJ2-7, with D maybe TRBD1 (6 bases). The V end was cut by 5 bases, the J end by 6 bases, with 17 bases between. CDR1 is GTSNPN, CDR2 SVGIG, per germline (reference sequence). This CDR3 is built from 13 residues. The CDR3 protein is CAWGRGLSGEQYF. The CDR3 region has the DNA TGTGCCTGGGGAAGGGGGTTAAGTGGCGAGCAGTACTTC. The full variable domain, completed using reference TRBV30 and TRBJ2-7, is SQTIHQWPATLVQPVGSPLSLECTVEGTSNPNLYWYRQAAGRGLQLLFYSVGIGQISSEVPQNLSASRPQDRQFILSSKKLLLSDSGFYLCAWGRGLSGEQYFGPGTRLTVT.

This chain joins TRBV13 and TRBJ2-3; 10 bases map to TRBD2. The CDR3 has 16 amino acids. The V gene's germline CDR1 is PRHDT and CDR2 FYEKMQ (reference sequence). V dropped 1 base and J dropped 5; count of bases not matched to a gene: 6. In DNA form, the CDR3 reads TGTGCCAGCAGCTTAGCGGCTAGCGGGGGCATAGATACGCAGTATTTT. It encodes CASSLAASGGIDTQYF. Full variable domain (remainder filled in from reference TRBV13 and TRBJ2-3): AAGVIQSPRHLIKEKRETATLKCYPIPRHDTVYWYQQGPGQDPQFLISFYEKMQSDKGSIPDRFSAQQFSDYHSELNMSSLELGDSALYFCASSLAASGGIDTQYFGPGTRLTVL.

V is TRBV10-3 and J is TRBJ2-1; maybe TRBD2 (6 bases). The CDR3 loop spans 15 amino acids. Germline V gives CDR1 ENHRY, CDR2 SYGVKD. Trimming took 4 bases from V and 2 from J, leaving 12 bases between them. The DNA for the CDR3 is TGTGCCATCAGTGGGGGCGGCGGGGCCTACAATGAGCAGTTCTTC. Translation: CAISGGGGAYNEQFF.

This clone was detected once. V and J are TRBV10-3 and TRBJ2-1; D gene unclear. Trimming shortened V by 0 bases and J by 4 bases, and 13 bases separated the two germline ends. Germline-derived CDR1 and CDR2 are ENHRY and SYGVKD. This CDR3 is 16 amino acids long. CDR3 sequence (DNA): TGTGCCATCAGTGAGTCGATCGCAAAGCTTTACAATGAGCAGTTCTTC. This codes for CAISESIAKLYNEQFF.

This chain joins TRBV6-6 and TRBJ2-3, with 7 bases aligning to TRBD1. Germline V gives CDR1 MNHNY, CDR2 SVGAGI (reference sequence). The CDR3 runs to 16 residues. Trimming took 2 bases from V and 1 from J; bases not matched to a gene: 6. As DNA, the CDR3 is TGTGCCAGCAGTTACCAATCCGGGACAGGCACAGATACGCAGTATTTT. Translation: CASSYQSGTGTDTQYF.

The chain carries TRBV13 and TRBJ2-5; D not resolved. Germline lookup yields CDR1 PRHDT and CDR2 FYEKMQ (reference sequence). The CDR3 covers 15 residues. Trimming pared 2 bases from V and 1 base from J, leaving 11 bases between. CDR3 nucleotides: TGTGCCAGCAGCTTAACCGCCTTGGCCCAAGAGACCCAGTACTTC. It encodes CASSLTALAQETQYF.